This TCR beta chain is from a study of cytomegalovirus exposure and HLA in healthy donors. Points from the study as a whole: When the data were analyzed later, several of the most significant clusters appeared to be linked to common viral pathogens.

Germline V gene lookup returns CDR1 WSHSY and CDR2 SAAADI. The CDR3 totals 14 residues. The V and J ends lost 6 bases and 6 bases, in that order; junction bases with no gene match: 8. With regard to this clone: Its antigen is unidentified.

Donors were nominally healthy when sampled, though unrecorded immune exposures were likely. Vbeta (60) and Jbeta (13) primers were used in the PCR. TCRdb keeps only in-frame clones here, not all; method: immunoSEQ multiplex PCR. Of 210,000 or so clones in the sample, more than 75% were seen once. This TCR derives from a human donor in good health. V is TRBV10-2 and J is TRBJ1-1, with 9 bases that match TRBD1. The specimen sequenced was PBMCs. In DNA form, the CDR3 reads TGCGCCAGCAGGGGACAGGGTCTATCATCTGAAGCTTTCTTT. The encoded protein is CASRGQGLSSEAFF.